A selection of T cell receptor beta chains follows, all from one sample in a study of cytomegalovirus exposure and HLA in healthy donors. Profiling relied on immunoSEQ multiplex PCR, and the TCRdb table lists in-frame clones only, not all of them. The data show under 250,000 clones, 87% seen once. Material for sequencing was PBMCs. These receptors were obtained from a man younger than 35 in good health and CMV-seropositive. Each CDR3 is given with its conserved first and last residue. A D gene is named only where the DNA matches it firmly. Rows give clone size only sometimes, using once, few, many, or a class for an expanded clone.

>TRBJ2-2|NA|NA|TRBV5-1
TGCGCCAGCAGCTTTGAATTAGCGGTGGGGAGCGGGGAGCTGTTTTTT
CASSFELAVGSGELFF
>TRBJ1-2|NA|NA|TRBV6-5
TGTGCCAGCAGTTATGGGGGAACTAACTATGGCTACACCTTC
CASSYGGTNYGYTF
>TRBJ1-1|NA|NA|TRBV7-3
TGTGCCAGCAGCTTAATGGCAGGGAGGAGAACTGAAGCTTTCTTT
CASSLMAGRRTEAFF
>TRBJ2-1|NA|NA|TRBV5-1
TGCGCCAGCAGAACCCGGGGGAGCTCCTACAATGAGCAGTTCTTC
CASRTRGSSYNEQFF
>TRBJ2-7|NA|TRBD1|TRBV11-1
TGTGCCAGCAGCTGGGACAGGTACGAGCAGTACTTC
CASSWDRYEQYF
>TRBJ1-1|NA|NA|TRBV4-3
TGCGCCAGCAGCCAAGCAGGATCGGGAGCTTTCTTT
CASSQAGSGAFF
>TRBJ2-5|NA|TRBD1|TRBV15
TGTGCCACCAGCAGGCCGACAGGGGAAGAGACCCAGTACTTC
CATSRPTGEETQYF
>TRBJ2-2|NA|TRBD2|TRBV27
TGTGCCAGCAGCCCTAGCGGGAGGGCCGGGGAGCTGTTTTTT
CASSPSGRAGELFF
>TRBJ2-3|NA|NA|TRBV4-1
TGCGCCAGCAGCCATGGACCTAGCACAGATACGCAGTATTTT
CASSHGPSTDTQYF
>TRBJ2-7|NA|TRBD1|TRBV9
TGTGCCAGCAGCGTCGGGACAGTAACCTACGAGCAGTACTTC
CASSVGTVTYEQYF
>TRBJ1-2|many|NA|TRBV11-2
TGTGCCAGCACCCCATCGGGGCCTTATGGCTACACCTTC
CASTPSGPYGYTF
>TRBJ2-7|NA|NA|TRBV5-1
TGCGCCAGCAGCTTGCAAAGGAACGAGCAGTACTTC
CASSLQRNEQYF
>TRBJ2-1|once|NA|TRBV6-5
TGTGCCACGTACTCGGGACGACACAATGAGCAGTTCTTC
CATYSGRHNEQFF
>TRBJ1-1|NA|NA|TRBV27
TGTGCCAGCAGTTTCCGGGAGGACACTGAAGCTTTCTTT
CASSFREDTEAFF
>TRBJ2-5|NA|NA|TRBV18
TGTGCCAGCTCACCGGGAATAGCGGAGGGCGAGACCCAGTACTTC
CASSPGIAEGETQYF
>TRBJ2-5|NA|NA|TRBV7-9
TGTGCCAGCGGGGTGGACCCAGGGACCCAGTACTTC
CASGVDPGTQYF
>TRBJ2-7|NA|NA|TRBV27
TGTGCCAGCAGCCTCACCCTAGGGGGACCCTACGAGCAGTACTTC
CASSLTLGGPYEQYF
>TRBJ2-7|NA|TRBD1|TRBV5-1
TGCGCCAGCAGCTCCACAGGGGGTACCTACGAGCAGTACTTC
CASSSTGGTYEQYF
>TRBJ2-7|NA|NA|TRBV28
TGTGCCAGCACCTATTCCGGGACACAAAAGCAGTACTTC
CASTYSGTQKQYF
>TRBJ1-5|few|NA|TRBV5-6
TGTGCCAGCAGCTTATCCCTTAGCAATCAGCCCCAGCATTTT
CASSLSLSNQPQHF
>TRBJ2-7|NA|NA|TRBV27
TGTGCCAGCAGTTTGGTGGGCGGGTACGAGCAGTACTTC
CASSLVGGYEQYF
>TRBJ2-7|few|NA|TRBV5-1
TGCGCCAGCAGCTTGGAAGGCGAGCAGTACTTC
CASSLEGEQYF
>TRBJ1-1|NA|NA|TRBV9
TGTGCCAGCAGCGAAATCAGGGCCCCGAACACTGAAGCTTTCTTT
CASSEIRAPNTEAFF
>TRBJ1-2|NA|NA|TRBV2
TGTGCCAGCAGCCAAGGACCGTATGGCTACACCTTC
CASSQGPYGYTF
>TRBJ1-1|few|NA|TRBV7-9
TGTGCCAGCACCCCTAATTTCGGCACTGAAGCTTTCTTT
CASTPNFGTEAFF
>TRBJ2-7|NA|NA|TRBV9
TGTGCCAGCAGCGCTCGAGGTTACGCTACCTACGAGCAGTACTTC
CASSARGYATYEQYF
>TRBJ1-5|NA|TRBD1|TRBV19
TGTGCCAGTACGGCAGGGGGGTATAGCAATCAGCCCCAGCATTTT
CASTAGGYSNQPQHF
>TRBJ2-7|NA|TRBD2|TRBV7-2
TGTGCCAGCAGCTTTAGGGTAGCGGGTCAGTCCTACGAGCAGTACTTC
CASSFRVAGQSYEQYF
>TRBJ1-1|NA|TRBD1|TRBV27
TGTGCCAGCAGTTTGAAGCAGGGGGTGACTGAAGCTTTCTTT
CASSLKQGVTEAFF
>TRBJ2-1|NA|NA|TRBV2
TGTGCCGTAATAGCGGACAGCTCCTACAATGAGCAGTTCTTC
CAVIADSSYNEQFF
>TRBJ2-3|NA|NA|TRBV6-5
TGTGCCAGCAGTTACTCGGGGCTAGGCGGAGATACGCAGTATTTT
CASSYSGLGGDTQYF
>TRBJ2-7|NA|NA|TRBV27
TGTGCCAGCAGTTTATACCCCGGGAGTGAGAACGAGCAGTACTTC
CASSLYPGSENEQYF
>TRBJ2-2|NA|NA|TRBV27
TGTGCCAGCGGGGCGGGACTGAACACCGGGGAGCTGTTTTTT
CASGAGLNTGELFF
>TRBJ2-2|NA|NA|TRBV15
TGTGCCACCAGCAGCCGCCCAGACTGGGCCGGGGAGCTGTTTTTT
CATSSRPDWAGELFF
>TRBJ2-2|NA|TRBD2|TRBV4-1
TGCGCCAGCAGCCGCGGATTGGCGGGAGCCTACACCGGGGAGCTGTTTTTT
CASSRGLAGAYTGELFF
>TRBJ1-2|NA|NA|TRBV30
TGTGCCTGGACCCGGTCAGGAGTCACCGGCCACACCTTC
CAWTRSGVTGHTF
>TRBJ1-2|NA|NA|TRBV6-6
TGTGCCAGCAGCCTACCCGGAGGGGACTATGGCTACACCTTC
CASSLPGGDYGYTF
>TRBJ2-7|NA|TRBD2|TRBV5-1
TGCGCCAGCAGCTTGACTAGCGGGAGTAGCTACGAGCAGTACTTC
CASSLTSGSSYEQYF
>TRBJ1-3|NA|NA|TRBV2
TGTGCCAGCAGCCCTCGGACTTCCTCTGGAAACACCATATATTTT
CASSPRTSSGNTIYF
>TRBJ2-7|NA|NA|TRBV10-1
TGCGCCAGCCGAAAGGGATTCAACTACGAGCAGTACTTC
CASRKGFNYEQYF
>TRBJ1-2|NA|TRBD1|TRBV6-5
TGTGCCAGCAGTTCACCGGGACAGGGCTATGGCTACACCTTC
CASSSPGQGYGYTF
>TRBJ2-7|NA|TRBD2|TRBV30
TGTGCCTGGAGTTTCAGCGGCGGGAGGTTCGACGAGCAGTACTTC
CAWSFSGGRFDEQYF
>TRBJ2-1|NA|NA|TRBV7-2
TGTGCCAGCGGGATCGGGGCGTACAATGAGCAGTTCTTC
CASGIGAYNEQFF
>TRBJ1-1|NA|TRBD1|TRBV10-3
TGTGCCATCAAACAGGGGGCTGATCCGGGCACTGAAGCTTTCTTT
CAIKQGADPGTEAFF
>TRBJ2-7|few|TRBD2|TRBV15
TGTGCCACCAGCAGAGAGATAGCGGGAAGCGGCTACGAGCAGTACTTC
CATSREIAGSGYEQYF
>TRBJ2-2|few|NA|TRBV2
TGTGCCAGCAGTCAAGGGGCAGCCGGGGAGCTGTTTTTT
CASSQGAAGELFF
>TRBJ2-2|NA|TRBD2|TRBV27
TGTGCCAGCAGTCTCATAGCGGGAGATAGAACCGGGGAGCTGTTTTTT
CASSLIAGDRTGELFF
>TRBJ1-1|once|NA|TRBV5-1
TGCGCCAGCAGCTTGTCCCCAGGCGAACTGAACACTGAAGCTTTCTTT
CASSLSPGELNTEAFF
>TRBJ1-1|NA|NA|TRBV27
TGTGCCAGCAGTTTTGTGCAGGGCGGAACTGAAGCTTTCTTT
CASSFVQGGTEAFF
>TRBJ2-3|NA|NA|TRBV5-1
TGCGCCAGCAGCTTGGAAACTAGCACAGATACGCAGTATTTT
CASSLETSTDTQYF
>TRBJ1-1|NA|NA|TRBV5-1
TGCGCCAGCAGAGTCAGCCTTGTGAACACTGAAGCTTTCTTT
CASRVSLVNTEAFF
>TRBJ2-5|NA|NA|TRBV6-1
TGTGCCAGCTGGGCGGGAGAGACCCAGTACTTC
CASWAGETQYF